Sequencing of this TCR beta chain was carried out in a study of shared clonotypes between healthy human individuals. Overall study context: Each donor's CD8 memory used one plate, CD8 naive two, each CD4 subset three.

General study points: Rarefaction curves obtained for sorted subsets showed sequencing incomplete despite large depth. The generation probabilities recorded for non-shared clonotypes fell below those of clonotypes shared by all four donors.

In regard to this clone: The target antigen is unknown.

Only in-frame clones appear in the TCRdb table, and some are missing; sequencing was by immunoSEQ multiplex PCR. This table holds roughly 2.5 million clones, about 92% found once. Trimming left V 5 bases short and J 4 bases short, with 15 bases between. The CDR3 sequence is 15 residues long. Germline V gene data show CDR1 as SEHNR and CDR2 as FQNEAQ (reference sequence). V is TRBV7-9 and J is TRBJ2-1, with D possibly TRBD2 on 6 matching bases. The specimen sequenced was naive CD4+ T cells sorted from blood. Described subset: CD45RA+ positively selected. This clonotype was obtained from a young man in good health. CDR3 sequence reads: CASSGDWSIYNEQFF. The DNA for the CDR3 is TGTGCCAGCAGCGGGGACTGGTCGATATACAATGAGCAGTTCTTC.